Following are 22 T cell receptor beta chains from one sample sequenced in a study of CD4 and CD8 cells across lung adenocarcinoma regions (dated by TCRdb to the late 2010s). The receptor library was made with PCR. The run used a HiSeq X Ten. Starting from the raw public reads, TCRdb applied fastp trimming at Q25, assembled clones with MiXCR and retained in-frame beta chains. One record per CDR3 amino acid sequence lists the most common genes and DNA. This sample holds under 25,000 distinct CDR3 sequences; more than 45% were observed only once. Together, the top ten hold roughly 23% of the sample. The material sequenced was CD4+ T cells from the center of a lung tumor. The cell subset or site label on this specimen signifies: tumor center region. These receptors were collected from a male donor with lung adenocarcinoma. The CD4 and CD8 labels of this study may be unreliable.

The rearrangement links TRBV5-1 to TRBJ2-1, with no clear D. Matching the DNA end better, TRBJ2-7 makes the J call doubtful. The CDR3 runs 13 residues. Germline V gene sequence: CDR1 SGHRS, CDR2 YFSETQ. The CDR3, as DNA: TGCGCCAGCGGAAAGCCGAGCTCCTACGAGCAGTACTTC. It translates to CASGKPSSYEQYF.

DNA of the CDR3: TGCGCCAGCAGCCAAGATAGCCCCAGCGGGAGCTTTTACAATGAGCAGTTCTTC. It specifies CASSQDSPSGSFYNEQFF. The chain is built from TRBV4-1 and TRBJ2-1; 8 nucleotides align to TRBD2. Germline lookup yields CDR1 MGHRA and CDR2 YSYEKL. The CDR3 contains 18 residues. V dropped 0 bases and J dropped 4; count of bases not matched to a gene: 11.

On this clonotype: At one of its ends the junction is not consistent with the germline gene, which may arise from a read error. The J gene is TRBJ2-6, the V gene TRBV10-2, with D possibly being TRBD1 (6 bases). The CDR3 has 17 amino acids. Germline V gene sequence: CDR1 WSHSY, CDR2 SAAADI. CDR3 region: CASSEGRGGPGSYEQSF. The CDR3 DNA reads TGCGCCAGCAGTGAAGGCAGGGGTGGCCCGGGCTCCTACGAGCAGTCCTTC.

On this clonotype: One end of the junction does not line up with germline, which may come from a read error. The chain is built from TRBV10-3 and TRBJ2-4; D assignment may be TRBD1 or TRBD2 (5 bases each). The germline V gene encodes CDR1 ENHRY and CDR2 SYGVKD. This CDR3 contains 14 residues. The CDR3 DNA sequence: TGCCCCGGCACGGGGCGGAGAGCCAAAAACACTCAGTACTTC. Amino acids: CPGTGRRAKNTQYF.

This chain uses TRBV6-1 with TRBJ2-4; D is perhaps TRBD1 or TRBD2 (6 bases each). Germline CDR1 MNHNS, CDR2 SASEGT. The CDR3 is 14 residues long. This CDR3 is CAGNGGGIKETQYF. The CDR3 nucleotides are TGTGCGGGCAACGGGGGCGGTATCAAAGAGACTCAGTACTTC.

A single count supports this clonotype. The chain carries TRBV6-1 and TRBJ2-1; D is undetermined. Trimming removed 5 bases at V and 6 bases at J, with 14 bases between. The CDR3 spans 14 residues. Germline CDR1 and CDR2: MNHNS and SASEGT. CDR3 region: CASSLVASVNEQFF. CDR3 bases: TGTGCCAGCAGTCTGGTTGCGAGCGTCAATGAGCAGTTCTTC.

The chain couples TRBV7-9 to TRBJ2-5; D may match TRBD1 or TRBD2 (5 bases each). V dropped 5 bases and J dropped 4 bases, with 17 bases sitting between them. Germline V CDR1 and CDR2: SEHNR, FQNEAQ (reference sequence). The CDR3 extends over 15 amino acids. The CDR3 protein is CASSVGWTGGETQYF. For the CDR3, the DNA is TGTGCCAGCAGCGTAGGCTGGACTGGGGGAGAGACCCAGTACTTC.

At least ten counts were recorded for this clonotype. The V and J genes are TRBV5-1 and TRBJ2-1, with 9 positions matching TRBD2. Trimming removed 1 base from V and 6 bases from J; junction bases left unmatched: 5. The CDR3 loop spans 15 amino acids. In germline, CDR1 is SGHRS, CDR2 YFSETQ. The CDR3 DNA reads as TGCGCCAGCAGCTTGTCCGGGACTAGCACCAATGAGCAGTTCTTC. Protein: CASSLSGTSTNEQFF.

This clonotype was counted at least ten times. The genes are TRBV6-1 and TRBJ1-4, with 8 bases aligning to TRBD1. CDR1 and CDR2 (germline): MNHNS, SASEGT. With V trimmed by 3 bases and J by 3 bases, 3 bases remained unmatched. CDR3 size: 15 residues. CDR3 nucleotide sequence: TGTGCCAGCAGTGAGGCGACAGGGGCTAATGAAAAACTGTTTTTT. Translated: CASSEATGANEKLFF.

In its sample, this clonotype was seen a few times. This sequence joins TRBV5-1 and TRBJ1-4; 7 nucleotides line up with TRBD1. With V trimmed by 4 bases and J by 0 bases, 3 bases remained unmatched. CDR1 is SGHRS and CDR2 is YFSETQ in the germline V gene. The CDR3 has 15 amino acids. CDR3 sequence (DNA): TGCGCCAGCAGCGGGGGGACAGCAACTAATGAAAAACTGTTTTTT. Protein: CASSGGTATNEKLFF.

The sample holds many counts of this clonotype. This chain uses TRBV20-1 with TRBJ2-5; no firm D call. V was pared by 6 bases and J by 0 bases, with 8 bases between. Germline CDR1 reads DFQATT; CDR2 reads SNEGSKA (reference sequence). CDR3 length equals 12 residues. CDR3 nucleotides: TGCAGTGCCTCAAAACACCAAGAGACCCAGTACTTC. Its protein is CSASKHQETQYF.

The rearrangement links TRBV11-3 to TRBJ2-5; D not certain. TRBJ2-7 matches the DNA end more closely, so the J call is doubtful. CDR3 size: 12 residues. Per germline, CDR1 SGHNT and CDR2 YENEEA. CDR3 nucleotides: TGTGCCAGCAGCCCCAGTTCCTACGAGCAGTACTTC. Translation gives CASSPSSYEQYF.

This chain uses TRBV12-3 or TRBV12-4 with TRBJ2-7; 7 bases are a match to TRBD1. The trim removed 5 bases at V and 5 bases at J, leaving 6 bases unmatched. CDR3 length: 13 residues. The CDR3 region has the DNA TGTGCCAGCAGTCTCACAGGGGAGAACGAGCAGTACTTC. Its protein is CASSLTGENEQYF.

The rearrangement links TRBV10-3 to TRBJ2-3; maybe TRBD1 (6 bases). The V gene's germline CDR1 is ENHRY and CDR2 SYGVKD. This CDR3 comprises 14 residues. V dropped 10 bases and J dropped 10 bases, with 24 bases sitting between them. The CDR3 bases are TGTGCCACCCTGACAGGCCTAAACACAGAGGCGCAGTATTTT. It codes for CATLTGLNTEAQYF.

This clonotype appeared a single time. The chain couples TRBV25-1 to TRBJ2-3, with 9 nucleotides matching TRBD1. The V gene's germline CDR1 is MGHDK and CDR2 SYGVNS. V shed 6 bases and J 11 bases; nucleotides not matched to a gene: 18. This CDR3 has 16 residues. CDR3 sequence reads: CASSDGQGSGTEEQYF. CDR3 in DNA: TGTGCCAGCAGCGATGGACAGGGGTCAGGCACCGAGGAGCAGTATTTT. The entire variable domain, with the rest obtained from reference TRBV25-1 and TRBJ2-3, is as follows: EADIYQTPRYLVIGTGKKITLECSQTMGHDKMYWYQQDPGMELHLIHYSYGVNSTEKGDLSSESTVSRIRTEHFPLTLESARPSHTSQYLCASSDGQGSGTEEQYFGPGTRLTVL.

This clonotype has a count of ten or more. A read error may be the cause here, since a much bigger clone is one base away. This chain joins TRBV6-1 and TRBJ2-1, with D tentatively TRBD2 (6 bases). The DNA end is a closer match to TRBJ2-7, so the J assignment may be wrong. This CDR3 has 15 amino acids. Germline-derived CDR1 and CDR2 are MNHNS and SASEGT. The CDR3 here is CASSAPGRGIDEQYF. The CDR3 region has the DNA TGTGCCAGCAGTGCTCCGGGACGGGGGATTGATGAGCAGTACTTC.

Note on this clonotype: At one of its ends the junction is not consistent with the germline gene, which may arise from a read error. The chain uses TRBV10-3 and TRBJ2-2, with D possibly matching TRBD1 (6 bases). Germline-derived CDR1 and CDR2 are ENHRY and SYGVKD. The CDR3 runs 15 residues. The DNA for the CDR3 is TGTGCCATGGGCCTCCAGGCTGTAAGTCCAGGGGAGCAGTTTTTT. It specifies CAMGLQAVSPGEQFF.

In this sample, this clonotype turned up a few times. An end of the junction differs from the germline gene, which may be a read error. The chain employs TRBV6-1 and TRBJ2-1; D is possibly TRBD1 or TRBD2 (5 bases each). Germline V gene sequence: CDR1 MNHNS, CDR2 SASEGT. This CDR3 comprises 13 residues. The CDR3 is CASREGTSDTQFF. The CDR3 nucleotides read TGTGCCAGCCGGGAAGGGACCAGCGATACGCAGTTTTTT.

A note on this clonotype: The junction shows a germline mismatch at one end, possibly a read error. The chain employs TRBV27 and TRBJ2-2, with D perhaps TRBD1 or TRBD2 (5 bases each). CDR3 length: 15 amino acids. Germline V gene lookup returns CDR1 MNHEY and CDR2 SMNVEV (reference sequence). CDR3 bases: TGTGCCAGGGGCCCACCGGGTGGTAACACCGGGGCGCTGTTTTTT. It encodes CARGPPGGNTGALFF.

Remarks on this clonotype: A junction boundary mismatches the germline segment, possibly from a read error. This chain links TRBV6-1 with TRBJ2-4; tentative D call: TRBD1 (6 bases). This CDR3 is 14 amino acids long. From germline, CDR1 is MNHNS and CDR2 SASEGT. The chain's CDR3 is CAGRGGRDQDIQYF. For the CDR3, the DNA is TGTGCGGGCCGTGGGGGCCGTGACCAGGACATCCAGTACTTC.

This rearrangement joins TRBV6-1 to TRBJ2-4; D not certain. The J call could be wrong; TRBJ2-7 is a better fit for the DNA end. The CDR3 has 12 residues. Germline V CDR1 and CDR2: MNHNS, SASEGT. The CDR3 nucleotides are TGTGCCAGCAGTGAATGGGTCTACGAGCAGTACTTC. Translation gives CASSEWVYEQYF.

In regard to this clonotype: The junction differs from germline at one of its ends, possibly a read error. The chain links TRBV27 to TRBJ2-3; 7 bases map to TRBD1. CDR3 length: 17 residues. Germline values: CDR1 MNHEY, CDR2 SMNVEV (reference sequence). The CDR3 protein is CASSPGRRASGTETQYF. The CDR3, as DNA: TGTGCCAGCAGTCCTGGCCGCCGAGCTTCTGGGACAGAGACGCAGTATTTT.